The clone carrying this T cell receptor (beta chain) has only one observation. This sample is drawn from a study of shared clonotypes between healthy human individuals. Study-level background: Per donor, CD8 memory used one plate, CD8 naive used two, CD4 memory used three and CD4 naive used three.

After removal of 4 bases from V and 7 bases from J, the junction contained 13 bases not matched to a gene. Germline lookup yields CDR1 SGDLS and CDR2 YYNGEE. The CDR3 consists of 17 residues. When replicate PCRs were run on sorted subsets, they used 150 to 250 ng DNA, about 30,000 T cell genomes. TCRdb keeps only in-frame clones here, not all; method: immunoSEQ multiplex PCR. The repertoire holds nearly 1 million clones, with less than 85% as singletons. Material: memory CD4+ T cells sorted from blood. Subset noted: CD45RA-negative fraction. The sequence came from a man younger than 35 in good health. The chain joins TRBV9 to TRBJ2-1, with TRBD2 matching 11 bases. The DNA for the CDR3 is TGTGCCAGCAGCCCCCGTAGCGGGGGGGCCGGGAGGAATGAGCAGTTCTTC. As protein: CASSPRSGGAGRNEQFF.